This T cell receptor (beta chain) comes out of a study of identifying expanded T cells in peripheral blood. Whole-study findings and limits: About 1.2 clones differed between technical replicates, versus 16.4 and 19 over time. Clone count variance between roughly 2-week samples rose with total template count.

Germline V gene sequence: CDR1 MDHEN, CDR2 SYDVKM. CDR3 length: 15 residues. V lost 2 bases and J lost 0, with 11 bases in between. On this clone itself: Its cognate antigen is unknown.

Clones were sequenced by immunoSEQ multiplex PCR, and TCRdb holds only the in-frame ones, with some missing. This table holds some 81,000 clones, approximately 84% found once. This clonotype was sampled from a person aged 18-69 years in good health. The J gene is TRBJ2-7, the V gene TRBV28, with a possible D match to TRBD2 (5 bases). Material: blood. The DNA for the CDR3 is TGTGCCAGCAGTTTACAGAGGGAAATCTCCTACGAGCAGTACTTC. Protein sequence: CASSLQREISYEQYF.